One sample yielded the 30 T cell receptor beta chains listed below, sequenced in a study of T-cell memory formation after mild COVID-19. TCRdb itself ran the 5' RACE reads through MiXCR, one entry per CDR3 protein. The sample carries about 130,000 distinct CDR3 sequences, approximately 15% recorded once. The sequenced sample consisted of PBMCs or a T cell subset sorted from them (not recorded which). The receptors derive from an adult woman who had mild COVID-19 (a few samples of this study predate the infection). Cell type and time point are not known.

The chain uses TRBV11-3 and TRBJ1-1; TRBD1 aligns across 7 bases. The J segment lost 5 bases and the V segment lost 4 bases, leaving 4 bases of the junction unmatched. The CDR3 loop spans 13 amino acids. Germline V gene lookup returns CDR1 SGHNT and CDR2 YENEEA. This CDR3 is CASSSYRGTEAFF. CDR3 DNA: TGTGCCAGCAGCTCTTACAGGGGTACTGAAGCTTTCTTT. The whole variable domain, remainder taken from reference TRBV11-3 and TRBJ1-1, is EAGVVQSPRYKIIEKKQPVAFWCNPISGHNTLYWYLQNLGQGPELLIRYENEEAVDDSQLPKDRFSAERLKGVDSTLKIQPAELGDSAVYLCASSSYRGTEAFFGQGTRLTVV.

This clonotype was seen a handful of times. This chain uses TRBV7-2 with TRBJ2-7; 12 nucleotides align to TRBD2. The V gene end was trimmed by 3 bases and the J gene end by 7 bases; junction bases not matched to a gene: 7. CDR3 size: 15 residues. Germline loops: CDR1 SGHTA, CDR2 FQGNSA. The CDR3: CASSLRTSGNGEQYF. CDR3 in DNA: TGTGCCAGCAGCTTGCGGACTAGCGGGAACGGGGAGCAGTACTTC.

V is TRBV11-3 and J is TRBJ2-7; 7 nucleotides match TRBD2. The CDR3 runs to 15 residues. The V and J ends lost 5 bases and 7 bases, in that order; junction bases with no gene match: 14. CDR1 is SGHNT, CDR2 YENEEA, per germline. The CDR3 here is CASSRSRDYVGEQYF. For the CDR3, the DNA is TGTGCCAGCAGCCGGAGCCGGGACTACGTAGGGGAGCAGTACTTC. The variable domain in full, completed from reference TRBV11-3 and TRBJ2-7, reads EAGVVQSPRYKIIEKKQPVAFWCNPISGHNTLYWYLQNLGQGPELLIRYENEEAVDDSQLPKDRFSAERLKGVDSTLKIQPAELGDSAVYLCASSRSRDYVGEQYFGPGTRLTVT.

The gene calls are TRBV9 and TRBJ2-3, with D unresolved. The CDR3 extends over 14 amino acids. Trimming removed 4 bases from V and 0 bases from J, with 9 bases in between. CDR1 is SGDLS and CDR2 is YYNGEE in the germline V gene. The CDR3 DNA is TGTGCCAGCAGCCCCCCAAGCAGCACAGATACGCAGTATTTT. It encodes CASSPPSSTDTQYF.

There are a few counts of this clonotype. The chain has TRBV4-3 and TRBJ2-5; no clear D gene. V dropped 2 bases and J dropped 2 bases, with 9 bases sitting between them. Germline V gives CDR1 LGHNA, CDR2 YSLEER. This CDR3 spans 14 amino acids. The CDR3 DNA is TGCGCCAGCAGCCAACGGATAGCACAAGAGACCCAGTACTTC. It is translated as CASSQRIAQETQYF.

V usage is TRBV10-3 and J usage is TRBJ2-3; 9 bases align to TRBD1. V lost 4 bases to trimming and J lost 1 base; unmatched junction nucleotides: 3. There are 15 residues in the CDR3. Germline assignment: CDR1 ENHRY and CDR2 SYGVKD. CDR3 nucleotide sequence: TGTGCCATCAGTGTAGGGGACAGGGGCACAGATACGCAGTATTTT. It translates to CAISVGDRGTDTQYF.

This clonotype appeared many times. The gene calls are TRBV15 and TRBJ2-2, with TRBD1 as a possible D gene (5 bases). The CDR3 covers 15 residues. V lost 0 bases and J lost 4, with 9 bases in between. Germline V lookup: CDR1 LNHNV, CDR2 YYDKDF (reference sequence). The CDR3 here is CATSRDAGRTGELFF. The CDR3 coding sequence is TGTGCCACCAGCAGAGATGCAGGGCGCACCGGGGAGCTGTTTTTT.

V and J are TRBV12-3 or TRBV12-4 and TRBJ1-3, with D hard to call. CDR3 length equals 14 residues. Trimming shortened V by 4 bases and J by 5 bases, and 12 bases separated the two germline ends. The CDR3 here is CASSSTDGRNTIYF. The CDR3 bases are TGTGCCAGCAGTTCAACGGATGGGAGAAACACCATATATTTT.

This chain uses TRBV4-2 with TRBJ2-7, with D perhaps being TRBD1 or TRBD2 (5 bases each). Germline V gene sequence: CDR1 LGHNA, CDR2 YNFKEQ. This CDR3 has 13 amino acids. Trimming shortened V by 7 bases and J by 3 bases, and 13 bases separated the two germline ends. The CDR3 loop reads CASTHEGSYEQYF. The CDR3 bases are TGTGCCAGCACCCACGAGGGGAGCTACGAGCAGTACTTC.

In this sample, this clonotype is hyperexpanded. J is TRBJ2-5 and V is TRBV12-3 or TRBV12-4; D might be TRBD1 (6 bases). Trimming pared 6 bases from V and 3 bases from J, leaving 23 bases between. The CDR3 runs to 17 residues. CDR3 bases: TGTGCCAGCAGCCTAATGGGGGCCCGGGACGGCAAAGAGACCCAGTACTTC. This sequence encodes CASSLMGARDGKETQYF.

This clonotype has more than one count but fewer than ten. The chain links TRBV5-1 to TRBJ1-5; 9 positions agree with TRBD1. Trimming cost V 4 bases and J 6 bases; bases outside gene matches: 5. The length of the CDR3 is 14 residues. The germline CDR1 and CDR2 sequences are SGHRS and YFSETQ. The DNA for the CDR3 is TGCGCCAGCAGCCCAGGACAGGGGTTTCAGCCCCAGCATTTT. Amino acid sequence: CASSPGQGFQPQHF.

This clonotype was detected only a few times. The CDR3: CASSFERGVDNEQFF. CDR3 DNA: TGTGCCAGCAGCTTTGAGCGGGGAGTTGACAATGAGCAGTTCTTC. The chain recombines TRBV27 with TRBJ2-1; 7 bases match TRBD2. V was clipped by 6 bases and J by 5 bases; unmatched bases: 10. Germline V gives CDR1 MNHEY, CDR2 SMNVEV (reference sequence). CDR3 length: 15 amino acids.

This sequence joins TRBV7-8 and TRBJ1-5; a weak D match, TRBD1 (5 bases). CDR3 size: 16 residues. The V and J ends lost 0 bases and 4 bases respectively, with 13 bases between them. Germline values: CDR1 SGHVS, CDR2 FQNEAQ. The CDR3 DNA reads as TGTGCCAGCAGCTTAGCCAGGGACCCCAGGAATCAGCCCCAGCATTTT. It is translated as CASSLARDPRNQPQHF.

The CDR3 is CASRKNRDRVNYGYTF. CDR3 in DNA: TGTGCCAGCAGAAAGAACCGGGACAGGGTCAACTATGGCTACACCTTC. This chain links TRBV7-2 with TRBJ1-2, with TRBD1 matching over 9 bases. CDR1 is SGHTA and CDR2 is FQGNSA in the germline V gene. This CDR3 region has 16 residues. V was pared by 6 bases and J by 2 bases, with 10 bases of the junction left unmatched.

The DNA of the CDR3 is TGTGCCAGCAGTGAATCGCGGATTGCAACTAATGAAAAACTGTTTTTT. Translated: CASSESRIATNEKLFF. V gene TRBV25-1 combines with J gene TRBJ1-4; D is unresolved. The germline V gene encodes CDR1 MGHDK and CDR2 SYGVNS. Trimming cost V 1 base and J 0 bases, with 9 bases left between them. The CDR3 is 16 amino acids. Full variable domain (rest looked up from reference TRBV25-1 and TRBJ1-4): EADIYQTPRYLVIGTGKKITLECSQTMGHDKMYWYQQDPGMELHLIHYSYGVNSTEKGDLSSESTVSRIRTEHFPLTLESARPSHTSQYLCASSESRIATNEKLFFGSGTQLSVL.

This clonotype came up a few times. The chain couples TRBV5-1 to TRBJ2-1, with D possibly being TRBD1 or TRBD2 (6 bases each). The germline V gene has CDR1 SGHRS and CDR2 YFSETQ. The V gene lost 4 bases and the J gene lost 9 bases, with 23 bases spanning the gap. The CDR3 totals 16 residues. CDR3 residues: CASSQGSGAFRGEQFF. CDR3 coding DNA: TGCGCCAGCAGCCAGGGGTCGGGAGCTTTTCGCGGTGAGCAGTTCTTC.

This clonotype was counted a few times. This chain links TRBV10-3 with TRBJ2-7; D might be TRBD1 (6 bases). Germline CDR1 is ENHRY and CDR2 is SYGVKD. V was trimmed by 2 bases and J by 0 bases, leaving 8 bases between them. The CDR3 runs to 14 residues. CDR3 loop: CAISEDRSSYEQYF. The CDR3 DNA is TGTGCCATCAGTGAGGACAGGAGCTCCTACGAGCAGTACTTC.

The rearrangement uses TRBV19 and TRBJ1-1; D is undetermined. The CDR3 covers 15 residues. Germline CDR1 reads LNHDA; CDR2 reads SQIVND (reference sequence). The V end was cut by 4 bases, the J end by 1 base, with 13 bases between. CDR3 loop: CASSTFVSGNTEAFF. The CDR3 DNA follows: TGTGCCAGTAGTACCTTCGTCTCGGGGAACACTGAAGCTTTCTTT.

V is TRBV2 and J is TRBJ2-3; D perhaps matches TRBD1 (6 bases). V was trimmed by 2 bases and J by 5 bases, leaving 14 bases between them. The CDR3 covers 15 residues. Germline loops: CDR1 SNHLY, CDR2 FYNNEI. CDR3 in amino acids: CASSESGTSGDTQYF. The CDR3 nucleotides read TGTGCCAGCAGTGAATCCGGGACATCAGGAGATACGCAGTATTTT.

The CDR3 region has the DNA TGTGCCACTTCTGGGACGGGGATAGCTTTCTTT. Translated, it gives CATSGTGIAFF. The chain carries TRBV15 and TRBJ1-1; TRBD1 might be the D (5 bases). The CDR3 runs 11 residues. V lost 9 bases and J lost 10, with 15 bases in between. Looked up from germline, CDR1 is LNHNV and CDR2 is YYDKDF (reference sequence).

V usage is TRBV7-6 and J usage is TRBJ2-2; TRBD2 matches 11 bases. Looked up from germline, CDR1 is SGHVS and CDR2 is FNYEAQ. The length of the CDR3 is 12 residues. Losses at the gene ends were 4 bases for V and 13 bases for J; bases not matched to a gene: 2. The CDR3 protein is CASSSGLAGLFF. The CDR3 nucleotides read TGTGCCAGCAGCTCCGGACTAGCGGGGCTGTTTTTT.

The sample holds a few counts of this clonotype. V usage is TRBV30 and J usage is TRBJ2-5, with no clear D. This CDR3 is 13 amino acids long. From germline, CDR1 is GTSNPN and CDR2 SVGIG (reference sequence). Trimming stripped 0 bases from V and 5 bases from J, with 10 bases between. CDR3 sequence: CAWSVRVRETQYF. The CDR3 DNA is TGTGCCTGGAGTGTACGTGTGCGGGAGACCCAGTACTTC.

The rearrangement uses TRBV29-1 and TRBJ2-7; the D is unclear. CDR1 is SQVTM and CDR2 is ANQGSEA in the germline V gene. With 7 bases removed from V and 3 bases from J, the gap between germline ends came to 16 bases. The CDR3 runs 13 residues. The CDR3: CSARTAGFYEQYF. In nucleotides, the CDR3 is TGCAGCGCCAGGACCGCCGGGTTCTACGAGCAGTACTTC.

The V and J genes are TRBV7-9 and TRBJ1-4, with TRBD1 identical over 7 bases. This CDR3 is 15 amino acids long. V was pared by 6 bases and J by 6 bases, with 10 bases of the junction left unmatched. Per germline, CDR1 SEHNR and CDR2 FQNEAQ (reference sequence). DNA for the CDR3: TGTGCCAGCAGATTGACGGGACAGAACCATGAAAAACTGTTTTTT. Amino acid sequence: CASRLTGQNHEKLFF.

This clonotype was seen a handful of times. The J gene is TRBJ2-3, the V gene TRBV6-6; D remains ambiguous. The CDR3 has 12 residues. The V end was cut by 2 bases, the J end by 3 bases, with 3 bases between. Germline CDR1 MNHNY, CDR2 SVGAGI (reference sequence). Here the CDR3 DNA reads TGTGCCAGCAGTTACACGACAGATACGCAGTATTTT. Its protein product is CASSYTTDTQYF.

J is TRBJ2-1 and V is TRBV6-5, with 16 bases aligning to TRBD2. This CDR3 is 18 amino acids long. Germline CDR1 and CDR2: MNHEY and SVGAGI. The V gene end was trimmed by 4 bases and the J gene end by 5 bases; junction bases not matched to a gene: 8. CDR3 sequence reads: CASSSPGLAGGPDNEQFF. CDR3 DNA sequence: TGTGCCAGCAGTTCTCCGGGACTAGCGGGAGGGCCGGACAATGAGCAGTTCTTC.

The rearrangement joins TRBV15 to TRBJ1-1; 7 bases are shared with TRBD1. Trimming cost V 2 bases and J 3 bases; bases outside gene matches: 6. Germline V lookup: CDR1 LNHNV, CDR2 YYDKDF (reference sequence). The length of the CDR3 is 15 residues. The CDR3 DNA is TGTGCCACCAGCAGACTAGGGGGCTACGACACTGAAGCTTTCTTT. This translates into CATSRLGGYDTEAFF.

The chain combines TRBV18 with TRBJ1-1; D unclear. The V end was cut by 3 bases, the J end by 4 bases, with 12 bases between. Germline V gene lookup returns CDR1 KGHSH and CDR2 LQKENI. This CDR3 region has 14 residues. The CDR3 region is CASSPADLGTEAFF. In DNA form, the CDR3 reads TGTGCCAGCTCACCGGCCGACTTGGGCACTGAAGCTTTCTTT. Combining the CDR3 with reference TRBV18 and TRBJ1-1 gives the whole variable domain NAGVMQNPRHLVRRRGQEARLRCSPMKGHSHVYWYRQLPEEGLKFMVYLQKENIIDESGMPKERFSAEFPKEGPSILRIQQVVRGDSAAYFCASSPADLGTEAFFGQGTRLTVV.

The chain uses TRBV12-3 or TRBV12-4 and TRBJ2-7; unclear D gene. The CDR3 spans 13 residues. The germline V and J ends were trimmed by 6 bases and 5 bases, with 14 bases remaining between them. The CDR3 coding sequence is TGTGCCAGCAGGTCGGAGAGCTCACACGAGCAGTACTTC. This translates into CASRSESSHEQYF.

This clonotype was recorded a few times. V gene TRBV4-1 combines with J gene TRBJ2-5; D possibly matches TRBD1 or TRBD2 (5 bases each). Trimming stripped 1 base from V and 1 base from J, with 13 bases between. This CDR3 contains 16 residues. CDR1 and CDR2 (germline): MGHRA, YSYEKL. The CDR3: CASSQVPEGSQETQYF. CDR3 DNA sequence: TGCGCCAGCAGCCAAGTGCCTGAGGGGTCCCAAGAGACCCAGTACTTC.